The next 7 T cell receptor beta chains were all read from a single sample in a study of T cells in Graves' hyperthyroidism and ophthalmopathy. What was amplified from RNA transcripts were TCR beta CDR3 regions. TCR CDR3 regions were first amplified by RT-PCR with HTBI primers. In TCRdb, the multiplex PCR reads were re-called with MiXCR into one record per CDR3 protein. Of hundreds of thousands of distinct CDR3 sequences listed, less than 25% are singletons. Sequencing was done on a sample of blood. The receptors were sampled from a woman aged 65 to 85 with Graves' ophthalmopathy.

The chain couples TRBV4-1 to TRBJ1-2; possibly TRBD1 for D (6 bases). In germline, CDR1 is MGHRA, CDR2 YSYEKL. V dropped 4 bases and J dropped 4 bases, with 16 bases sitting between them. This CDR3 comprises 15 residues. The CDR3 bases are TGCGCCAGCAGCCGAAGCCCAGGGGATAGCTATGGCTACACCTTC. It encodes CASSRSPGDSYGYTF.

The sample holds a few counts of this clonotype. The chain has TRBV10-3 and TRBJ2-7; 9 bases are a match to TRBD1. The germline V gene encodes CDR1 ENHRY and CDR2 SYGVKD. The CDR3 sequence is 16 residues long. V was pared by 10 bases and J by 4 bases, with 17 bases of the junction left unmatched. CDR3 region: CATAPNIGDRDYEQYF. DNA for the CDR3: TGTGCCACGGCGCCGAACATCGGGGACAGGGATTACGAGCAGTACTTC.

There are a few counts of this clonotype. The chain couples TRBV7-2 to TRBJ2-5; TRBD2 aligns across 11 bases. V was clipped by 4 bases and J by 3 bases; unmatched bases: 7. This CDR3 is built from 16 residues. Germline CDR1 reads SGHTA; CDR2 reads FQGNSA. CDR3 DNA: TGTGCCAGCAGCTCAAACCCGGGACTAGCGGAAGAGACCCAGTACTTC. Translated: CASSSNPGLAEETQYF.

This clonotype came up many times. The chain employs TRBV5-1 and TRBJ2-5, with 9 bases fitting TRBD1. Germline V gives CDR1 SGHRS, CDR2 YFSETQ. V was pared by 3 bases and J by 6 bases, with 3 bases of the junction left unmatched. This CDR3 has 13 amino acids. CDR3 DNA sequence: TGCGCCAGCAGCTGGGGACAGGGCCAGACCCAGTACTTC. Its translation is CASSWGQGQTQYF.

The sample holds one count of this clonotype. As DNA, the CDR3 is TGTGCCAGCAGCGTATCGTCACGGGAGGGTTACGAGCAGTACTTC. Translated: CASSVSSREGYEQYF. V and J are TRBV9 and TRBJ2-7; 8 nucleotides align to TRBD2. Trimming removed 1 base from V and 4 bases from J; junction bases left unmatched: 7. CDR3 length: 15 amino acids. Germline V gene sequence: CDR1 SGDLS, CDR2 YYNGEE.

V usage is TRBV5-4 and J usage is TRBJ2-7; D could derive from TRBD1 or TRBD2 (6 bases each). Germline-derived CDR1 and CDR2 are SGHNT and YYREEE (reference sequence). The V end was cut by 6 bases, the J end by 7 bases, with 20 bases between. There are 14 residues in the CDR3. CDR3 bases: TGTGCCAGCACCCCGAACATAGGGGGGAAAGAGCAGTACTTC. Its translation is CASTPNIGGKEQYF.

There are a few counts of this clonotype. This rearrangement joins TRBV9 to TRBJ2-5, with 11 bases matching TRBD2. The V gene's germline CDR1 is SGDLS and CDR2 YYNGEE. Losses at the gene ends were 1 base for V and 3 bases for J; bases not matched to a gene: 2. CDR3 length: 15 amino acids. This CDR3 reads CASSVLGLAEETQYF. CDR3 nucleotides: TGTGCCAGCAGCGTACTGGGACTAGCGGAAGAGACCCAGTACTTC. Looking up the rest from reference TRBV9 and TRBJ2-5 gives the full variable domain: DSGVTQTPKHLITATGQRVTLRCSPRSGDLSVYWYQQSLDQGLQFLIQYYNGEERAKGNILERFSAQQFPDLHSELNLSSLELGDSALYFCASSVLGLAEETQYFGPGTRLLVL.